This section outlines one TCR beta chain sequence together with its context. Its target is not known. Trimming took 0 bases from V and 2 from J; bases not matched to a gene: 1. Germline V gene sequence: CDR1 MGHRA, CDR2 YSYEKL. This CDR3 has 15 amino acids. Exclusion applied to patients with autoimmune disease history or systemic immunosuppression. This entry comes from a study of OX40 agonist ivuxolimab in advanced cancers. The wider study: Patients were 82.7% male with ages roughly 23 to 85, mean roughly 64.

Study results and limitations: Several nonresponders also turned out to have low normalized T-cell clonal expansion.

Using immunoSEQ multiplex PCR, the repertoire was profiled, and TCRdb retains in-frame clones only, with some absent. The sample has around 22,000 clones, just under 85% seen once. The source is an adult with an advanced solid tumor such as melanoma, head and neck, liver or kidney cancer. The chain employs TRBV4-1 and TRBJ2-7, with TRBD2 matching over 10 bases. Sequencing was performed on CD4+ or CD8+ T cells sorted from blood, taken in a trial of the OX40 agonist ivuxolimab. CDR3 coding DNA: TGCGCCAGCAGCCAAGAGGGACTAGCGCCCTACGAGCAGTACTTC. It is translated as CASSQEGLAPYEQYF.